This TCR beta chain was recorded in a study of cytomegalovirus exposure and HLA in healthy donors. Study findings and constraints: The authors later found most CMV-associated TCR beta chains appeared HLA-restricted.

The PCR ran on 60 Vbeta and 13 Jbeta primers. Produced via immunoSEQ multiplex PCR; TCRdb's table is partial and in-frame only. The table has 160,000 or so clones, roughly 79% seen once. As concerns this clone: Its target is not known.

Sequenced input: PBMCs. This clonotype was obtained from a man aged 35 to 55 in good health and CMV-seropositive.

This CDR3 reads CASSEGQGVAEAFF. The CDR3 coding sequence is TGTGCCAGCAGCGAGGGACAGGGAGTGGCTGAAGCTTTCTTT. This chain connects TRBV9 to TRBJ1-1; 9 bases match TRBD1. V lost 3 bases and J lost 6; bases outside the gene matches: 6. The CDR3 sequence is 14 residues long. Germline values: CDR1 SGDLS, CDR2 YYNGEE.